The clone carrying this T cell receptor (beta chain) was detected only once. Seattle patient enrollment occurred during active infection, with longitudinal follow-up thereafter. J gave up 5 bases and V 2 bases, and 8 bases lay outside the gene matches. This CDR3 contains 16 residues. The V gene's germline CDR1 is SGHNT and CDR2 YYREEE (reference sequence). Using immunoSEQ multiplex PCR, the repertoire was profiled, and TCRdb retains in-frame clones only, with some absent. The sample contains roughly 500,000 clones, 89% of which appear only once. The sample comes from a study of blood T cell repertoires in COVID-19. About the research overall: Samples taken during acute and convalescent COVID-19 were collected in the United States, Italy and Spain.

The sequencing input was peripheral blood. The receptor comes from a man in his late teens or twenties with COVID-19, enrolled during active disease. This chain uses TRBV5-4 with TRBJ2-1, with 9 bases matching TRBD2. CDR3 sequence reads: CASSLMTGLANNEQFF. Here the CDR3 DNA reads TGTGCCAGCAGCTTAATGACGGGACTAGCCAACAATGAGCAGTTCTTC.